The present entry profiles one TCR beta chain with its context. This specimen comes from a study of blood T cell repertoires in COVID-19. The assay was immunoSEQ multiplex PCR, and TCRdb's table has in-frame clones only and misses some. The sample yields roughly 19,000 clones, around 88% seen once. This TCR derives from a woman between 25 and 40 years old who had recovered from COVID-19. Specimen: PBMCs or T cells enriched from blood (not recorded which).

The CDR3 sequence: CASRYREGQPQHF. The CDR3 DNA is TGTGCCAGTAGATACAGGGAGGGTCAGCCCCAGCATTTT. The chain is built from TRBV19 and TRBJ1-5; maybe TRBD1 (6 bases). V was trimmed by 6 bases and J by 6 bases, leaving 12 bases between them. The CDR3 has 13 residues. CDR1 is LNHDA and CDR2 is SQIVND in the germline V gene (reference sequence). Together with reference TRBV19 and TRBJ1-5, the CDR3 gives the full variable domain: DGGITQSPKYLFRKEGQNVTLSCEQNLNHDAMYWYRQDPGQGLRLIYYSQIVNDFQKGDIAEGYSVSREKKESFPLTVTSAQKNPTAFYLCASRYREGQPQHFGDGTRLSIL.